This T cell receptor (beta chain) appears in the sequencing data of a study of blood T cell repertoires in COVID-19. Germline V gives CDR1 SGHAT, CDR2 FQNNGV. The CDR3 consists of 16 residues. V shed 5 bases and J shed 3 bases, with 20 bases lying between them. Libraries were prepared by immunoSEQ multiplex PCR; TCRdb keeps only in-frame clonotypes and omits some of them. The sample consists of 15,000 or so clones, roughly 87% of them appearing once. The sequence came from a man aged 50 or older with active COVID-19. Sequenced input: peripheral blood. J is TRBJ2-7 and V is TRBV11-2, with a possible D match to TRBD1 (5 bases). In nucleotides, the CDR3 is TGTGCCAGCAGCCCCATCAAGTGGGCAGGGAACTACGAGCAGTACTTC. Its translation is CASSPIKWAGNYEQYF.